This TCR beta chain came from a study of cytomegalovirus exposure and HLA in healthy donors. The PCR employed 60 Vbeta primers together with 13 Jbeta primers. Data came from immunoSEQ multiplex PCR; TCRdb stores just in-frame clones and leaves some out. The sample shows fewer than 150,000 clones, roughly 75% of them seen only once. This clone was counted once. Its antigen is unknown. With V trimmed by 8 bases and J by 7 bases, 2 bases remained unmatched. This CDR3 is 12 amino acids long. Germline CDR1 and CDR2: MDHEN and SYDVKM. Study-wide results and limits: An analysis that came later showed most CMV-associated TCR beta chains appearing HLA-restricted. In presence/absence analyses, roughly uniform sequencing depth across donors was assumed.

The V gene is TRBV28, the J gene TRBJ1-6, with TRBD1 matching over 7 bases. The source material was PBMCs. This clonotype was sampled from a young man in good health and CMV-seronegative. The CDR3 region is CASGTENSPLHF. The CDR3 DNA follows: TGTGCCAGCGGGACAGAAAATTCACCCCTCCACTTT. Full variable domain (outside the CDR3, taken from reference TRBV28 and TRBJ1-6): DVKVTQSSRYLVKRTGEKVFLECVQDMDHENMFWYRQDPGLGLRLIYFSYDVKMKEKGDIPEGYSVSREKKERFSLILESASTNQTSMYLCASGTENSPLHFGNGTRLTVT.